These 18 T cell receptor beta chains share one sample of origin, sequenced in a study of metastatic and nonmetastatic thyroid tumors. From the PCR reads, TCRdb re-called clones with MiXCR. Of tens of thousands of clones listed, roughly a quarter are singletons. Every patient was untreated before thyroid surgery. The specimen sequenced was blood. The source is a female donor with papillary thyroid cancer or a benign thyroid nodule (not recorded which). Some clones in this sample may be carry-over from other donors' samples.

The chain links TRBV6-1 to TRBJ2-5; 7 positions match TRBD1. The CDR3 has 15 amino acids. With V trimmed by 5 bases and J by 2 bases, 8 bases remained unmatched. CDR1 is MNHNS and CDR2 is SASEGT in the germline V gene. CDR3 DNA sequence: TGTGCCAGCAGTACATGGACAGGACAACAAGAGACCCAGTACTTC. Amino acids: CASSTWTGQQETQYF.

This clone was seen at least ten times. This chain joins TRBV30 and TRBJ1-1; perhaps TRBD1 as D (5 bases). In germline, CDR1 is GTSNPN, CDR2 SVGIG (reference sequence). This CDR3 spans 13 amino acids. DNA of the CDR3: TGTGCTGGGGCCGGGTCCGGGTGGACTGAAGCTTTCTTT. This encodes CAGAGSGWTEAFF.

This clone qualifies as medium-sized (0.01 to 0.1%). This sequence joins TRBV6-2 or TRBV6-3 and TRBJ2-2; 10 nucleotides match TRBD2. The CDR3 extends over 15 amino acids. CDR1 MNHEY and CDR2 SVGEGT come from the germline V gene. Germline trimming cut 2 bases from V and 4 bases from J; bases unmatched to any gene: 1. The CDR3 region is CASSYSGGATGELFF. CDR3 nucleotides: TGTGCCAGCAGTTACAGCGGGGGGGCCACCGGGGAGCTGTTTTTT.

This chain connects TRBV28 to TRBJ1-2; 8 positions match TRBD1. The CDR3 consists of 15 residues. Germline CDR1 is MDHEN and CDR2 is SYDVKM. V lost 5 bases and J lost 4; bases outside the gene matches: 9. CDR3 protein: CASSPTGVIVYGYTF. CDR3 coding DNA: TGTGCCAGCAGTCCGACAGGGGTTATTGTCTATGGCTACACCTTC.

In this sample, this clone turned up a few times. CDR3 DNA: TGTGCCAGCAGTGAATCTGGGCGGGCAGTGCAGTACTTC. Amino acid sequence: CASSESGRAVQYF. The chain is built from TRBV6-1 and TRBJ2-7; a possible D gene is TRBD2 (5 bases). Germline assignment: CDR1 MNHNS and CDR2 SASEGT. The CDR3 sequence is 13 residues long. V lost 2 bases to trimming and J lost 9 bases, with 14 bases between them.

The chain is built from TRBV6-1 and TRBJ2-1, with D possibly matching TRBD2 (7 bases). Trimming shortened V by 2 bases and J by 2 bases, and 13 bases separated the two germline ends. CDR3 length equals 16 residues. Germline CDR1 reads MNHNS; CDR2 reads SASEGT. The CDR3 DNA reads as TGTGCCAGCAGTGAACGGGGCGGGGGCACCTACAATGAGCAGTTCTTC. This encodes CASSERGGGTYNEQFF.

This chain uses TRBV4-1 with TRBJ1-5; possibly TRBD1 for D (6 bases). V lost 0 bases to trimming and J lost 4 bases, with 13 bases between them. CDR1 and CDR2 (germline): MGHRA, YSYEKL. This CDR3 contains 16 residues. CDR3 coding DNA: TGCGCCAGCAGCCAAGATCCGGGGGCCCCTAATCAGCCCCAGCATTTT. Protein: CASSQDPGAPNQPQHF.

This clone has ten or more counts. J is TRBJ1-1 and V is TRBV28; 9 nucleotides match TRBD1. This CDR3 has 15 residues. The V segment lost 3 bases and the J segment 4 bases; nucleotides outside the gene matches: 6. CDR1 is MDHEN, CDR2 SYDVKM, per germline. The CDR3 nucleotides are TGTGCCAGCAGTTTCCCTATACAGGGGGCCACTGAAGCTTTCTTT. Translated, it gives CASSFPIQGATEAFF.

This clone is medium-sized (0.01 to 0.1%) in the sample. The chain employs TRBV6-1 and TRBJ2-7; the D is unclear. V shed 5 bases and J shed 4 bases, with 3 bases lying between them. The CDR3 covers 10 residues. From germline, CDR1 is MNHNS and CDR2 SASEGT. This CDR3 reads CASSRYEQYF. The CDR3 DNA reads TGTGCCAGCAGTCGTTACGAGCAGTACTTC.

The sample holds a few counts of this clone. This chain links TRBV30 with TRBJ1-2; no clear D. The CDR3 contains 14 residues. With 5 bases removed from V and 3 bases from J, the gap between germline ends came to 16 bases. Germline loops: CDR1 GTSNPN, CDR2 SVGIG (reference sequence). CDR3 DNA sequence: TGTGCCTGGGCCCCATCCGGACGGTACTATGGCTACACCTTC. It codes for CAWAPSGRYYGYTF.

This clone was counted at least ten times. The V call is TRBV24-1, the J call TRBJ1-2; D is uncertain. The V end was cut by 4 bases, the J end by 0 bases, with 11 bases between. The CDR3 length is 15 residues. The germline CDR1 and CDR2 sequences are KGHDR and SFDVKD. The CDR3 reads CATSEGDGTNYGYTF. The CDR3 DNA follows: TGTGCCACCAGTGAGGGTGACGGAACTAACTATGGCTACACCTTC.

In its sample, this clone was seen many times. The V and J genes are TRBV27 and TRBJ1-1, with D possibly being TRBD1 (5 bases). Trimming shortened V by 1 base and J by 8 bases, and 17 bases separated the two germline ends. From germline, CDR1 is MNHEY and CDR2 SMNVEV (reference sequence). CDR3 length: 15 amino acids. The CDR3 sequence is CASSLFWGGDQEAFF. Here the CDR3 DNA reads TGTGCCAGCAGTTTATTTTGGGGGGGGGATCAAGAAGCTTTCTTT.

This clone appeared a few times. A much bigger clone sits one base away, suggesting this may be a read error. The same CDR3 is also encoded by other DNA sequences in this sample. The CDR3 spells CASSYSGRSYPTYTQYF. The CDR3 region has the DNA TGTGCCAGCAGTTACTCTGGTAGGTCGTACCCGACGTATACGCAGTATTTT. V and J are TRBV6-2 or TRBV6-3 and TRBJ2-3; D uncertain. Trimming pared 0 bases from V and 7 bases from J, leaving 20 bases between. Germline CDR1 is MNHEY and CDR2 is SVGEGT. The CDR3 length is 17 residues.

This chain links TRBV10-1 with TRBJ2-1; TRBD2 matches at 7 bases. The V gene end was trimmed by 4 bases and the J gene end by 7 bases; junction bases not matched to a gene: 10. The CDR3 is made up of 15 amino acids. Germline V lookup: CDR1 WNHNN, CDR2 SYGVQD (reference sequence). In nucleotides, the CDR3 is TGCGCCAGCAGTGTAACGGCGGGAGCGGGGAATGAGCAGTTCTTC. Amino acids: CASSVTAGAGNEQFF.

A few counts support this clone. The chain joins TRBV12-3 or TRBV12-4 to TRBJ2-7, with D possibly being TRBD2 (5 bases). With 6 bases removed from V and 3 bases from J, the gap between germline ends came to 15 bases. This CDR3 contains 14 residues. Here the CDR3 DNA reads TGTGCCAGCAGACCGGACTCAACCTACTACGAGCAGTACTTC. This sequence encodes CASRPDSTYYEQYF.

This clone was seen many times. CDR3 bases: TGTGCCAGCAGTGATTTCTCCAGGGTGAGGGAGACCCAGTACTTC. Protein product: CASSDFSRVRETQYF. V gene TRBV2 combines with J gene TRBJ2-5; possibly TRBD1 for D (5 bases). Germline CDR1 is SNHLY and CDR2 is FYNNEI. V lost 3 bases and J 5 bases, leaving 16 bases between the germline ends. The CDR3 extends over 15 amino acids.

The chain carries TRBV6-1 and TRBJ2-1, with TRBD2 matching over 7 bases. The CDR3 sequence is 14 residues long. The germline V gene encodes CDR1 MNHNS and CDR2 SASEGT. Losses at the gene ends were 10 bases for V and 5 bases for J; bases not matched to a gene: 11. The CDR3 region is CAIIGRDVDNEQFF. In DNA, the CDR3 is TGTGCCATCATTGGGAGGGACGTCGACAATGAGCAGTTCTTC.

Ten or more counts support this clone. The chain joins TRBV20-1 to TRBJ1-4, with a weak D call TRBD1 (6 bases). The CDR3 sequence is 14 residues long. V lost 1 base, J lost 4 bases, and 10 bases lay in between. The V gene's germline CDR1 is DFQATT and CDR2 SNEGSKA (reference sequence). CDR3 region: CSARGGGVNEKLFF. The CDR3 bases are TGCAGTGCTAGAGGAGGGGGAGTTAATGAAAAACTGTTTTTT.